This T cell receptor beta chain comes out of a study of low-dose radiotherapy and immunotherapy resistance in tumors. V lost 3 bases and J lost 3; bases outside the gene matches: 5. Germline CDR1 and CDR2: LGHNA and YNFKEQ. The CDR3 is made up of 15 amino acids. Primers used for first-strand cDNA, a TRAV- and TRBV-specific set, covered both alpha and beta chains. PCR amplification of the TCRs was performed with Phusion for approximately 20 PCR cycles, and it relied on a constant-region primer together with a V-primer adapter. MiXCR was run by TCRdb on the reads, yielding one entry per CDR3 protein. The data hold under 90,000 distinct CDR3 sequences, with 18% observed a single time. This sample's time point: before trial treatment. Each donor was administered nivolumab, ipilimumab, aspirin, low-dose cyclophosphamide and low-dose radiotherapy.

This specimen was PBMCs, taken before treatment. This sequence was found in a male donor with prostate cancer. This chain links TRBV4-2 with TRBJ1-5; 7 positions agree with TRBD1. DNA of the CDR3: TGTGCCAGCAGCCAGGAGGGACAGCTCAATCAGCCCCAGCATTTT. Translated, it gives CASSQEGQLNQPQHF.